Below are 3 T cell receptor beta chains sequenced from a single sample in a study of T cells in Graves' hyperthyroidism and ophthalmopathy. Amplification yielded TCR beta CDR3 regions, with RNA transcripts as the source. The primer set for the first-round RT-PCR of the TCR CDR3 was HTBI. TCRdb itself ran the multiplex PCR reads through MiXCR, one entry per CDR3 protein. In the table there are about 280,000 distinct CDR3 sequences, approximately 26% of which are singletons. The sample taken for sequencing was blood. The receptors here all came from a man aged 35 to 55 with Graves' hyperthyroidism that later progressed to Graves' ophthalmopathy.

The chain combines TRBV6-1 with TRBJ2-7; maybe TRBD1 (6 bases). Deletions cut 7 bases from V and 4 bases from J, with 17 bases between. This CDR3 has 14 residues. Germline-derived CDR1 and CDR2 are MNHNS and SASEGT. The chain's CDR3 is CASKDLRRGYEQYF. In DNA form, the CDR3 reads TGTGCCAGCAAAGACCTTCGCAGGGGTTACGAGCAGTACTTC.

J is TRBJ2-5 and V is TRBV6-5; TRBD2 matches at 11 bases. The junction had 9 bases not matched to a gene; V was cut back by 0 bases and J by 3 bases. This CDR3 is built from 18 residues. From germline, CDR1 is MNHEY and CDR2 SVGAGI. The CDR3 DNA sequence: TGTGCCAGCAGTTACTCTATCCTAGCGGGAGGTAGGGAAGAGACCCAGTACTTC. Protein product: CASSYSILAGGREETQYF.

This clonotype was counted at least ten times. The rearrangement uses TRBV28 and TRBJ2-1, with D tentatively TRBD1 (5 bases). The CDR3 spans 16 residues. V lost 4 bases and J lost 3, with 16 bases in between. Germline values: CDR1 MDHEN, CDR2 SYDVKM. The CDR3, as DNA: TGTGCCAGCAGTTCGACAGCGAACACCTACTACAATGAGCAGTTCTTC. As protein: CASSSTANTYYNEQFF.